This T cell receptor beta chain was retrieved from a study of somatic mutations in cytotoxic T cells in rheumatoid arthritis. About the study: Using a FACSAria II or Sony SH800, a portion of the V beta antibody-stained T-cell populations were flow-sorted at nearly 100% purity, and among those populations were V beta1+ cells that were then sequenced for TCRB. The study's findings and limits: About an eighth of the roughly 60 patients had a largest CD8+ clone above 20% of CD8+ cells.

Produced via immunoSEQ multiplex PCR; TCRdb's table is partial and in-frame only. This sample has about 19,000 clones, with approximately 80% found just once. J was trimmed by 10 bases and V by 10 bases; bases with no gene match: 21. CDR1 and CDR2 (germline): ENHRY, SYGVKD. The CDR3 is made up of 17 amino acids. To note about this clone: Its antigen is unknown.

The rearrangement uses TRBV10-3 and TRBJ2-1; TRBD2 agrees at 11 bases. What was sequenced was CD8+ T cells sorted from blood. The TCR comes from a woman in her forties or fifties in good health. CDR3: CATGGLAEIYGGEEQFF. In DNA, the CDR3 is TGTGCCACCGGGGGACTAGCGGAAATATACGGGGGCGAGGAGCAGTTCTTC.